This T cell receptor (beta chain) appears in the sequencing data of a study of blood T cell repertoires in COVID-19. The overall study: T cells, B-cell-depleted T cells, or PBMCs provided the cDNA or gDNA that served as material.

V shed 7 bases and J 4 bases; nucleotides not matched to a gene: 13. The germline V gene has CDR1 WSHSY and CDR2 SAAADI. This CDR3 is built from 17 residues. Per the original methods: By means of reference gene primer amplification, nucleated cell counts were estimated. Assay: immunoSEQ multiplex PCR; the TCRdb copy retains only in-frame clones and omits some. For V, J and clone size, that table is used; D and trimming come from the DNA. The table includes 95,000 to 150,000 clones, about 90% detected once. The clonotype comes from a woman in her sixties or seventies with COVID-19, enrolled during active disease. The sequenced sample consisted of peripheral blood. The genes are TRBV10-2 and TRBJ2-2; 9 bases fit TRBD1. CDR3 coding DNA: TGCGCCAGCAAAACCGGGACAGGGCCTGTAGGCACCGGGGAGCTGTTTTTT. It codes for CASKTGTGPVGTGELFF.